A selection of T cell receptor beta chains follows, all from one sample in a study of cytomegalovirus exposure and HLA in healthy donors. Clones were sequenced by immunoSEQ multiplex PCR, and TCRdb holds only the in-frame ones, with some missing. This sample has fewer than 200,000 clones; roughly 91% occur once, and the top ten carry under 4.5%. The source material was PBMCs. The source of these receptors is a man between 18 and 35 years old in good health and CMV-seropositive. Both conserved end residues are part of each CDR3. Each record gives: D gene, V gene, J gene, clone size, CDR3 DNA, CDR3 protein. D genes are given only for firm matches. Clone size is stated in some rows and not others, as once, few, many or a class when expanded.

D gene: .
V gene: TRBV6-6
J gene: TRBJ2-7
clone size: few
CDR3 DNA: TGTTCTACATCCGGGATTGATTCCTACGAGCAGTACTTC
CDR3 protein: CSTSGIDSYEQYF

D gene: .
V gene: TRBV7-3
J gene: TRBJ2-5
clone size: .
CDR3 DNA: TGTGCCAGCAGCCCCCGCGGGGCCGGGGAGACCCAGTACTTC
CDR3 protein: CASSPRGAGETQYF

D gene: TRBD1
V gene: TRBV5-8
J gene: TRBJ2-7
clone size: .
CDR3 DNA: TGTGCCAGCTTCGAAGACAGGGGCCCCGAGCAGTACTTC
CDR3 protein: CASFEDRGPEQYF

D gene: TRBD1
V gene: TRBV11-3
J gene: TRBJ2-1
clone size: .
CDR3 DNA: TGTGCCAGCAGCTTATCGGCAGGGGGTCTGGATGAGCAGTTCTTC
CDR3 protein: CASSLSAGGLDEQFF

D gene: .
V gene: TRBV5-6
J gene: TRBJ1-4
clone size: .
CDR3 DNA: TGTGCCAGCAGCTTTTGGCTCATTAATGAAAAACTGTTTTTT
CDR3 protein: CASSFWLINEKLFF

D gene: TRBD2
V gene: TRBV9
J gene: TRBJ2-1
clone size: .
CDR3 DNA: TGTGCCAGCAGCGTTCCTGGCGGGAGTAGTGAGCAGTTCTTC
CDR3 protein: CASSVPGGSSEQFF

D gene: .
V gene: TRBV11-2
J gene: TRBJ1-3
clone size: .
CDR3 DNA: TGTGCCAGCAGCTTCGGTATGAGGAACACCATATATTTT
CDR3 protein: CASSFGMRNTIYF

D gene: .
V gene: TRBV28
J gene: TRBJ2-2
clone size: .
CDR3 DNA: TGTGCCAGCAGACGGGTGGCCGGGGAGCTGTTTTTT
CDR3 protein: CASRRVAGELFF

D gene: TRBD2
V gene: TRBV5-3
J gene: TRBJ2-7
clone size: .
CDR3 DNA: TGTGCCAGAAGCGGTGAACTAGCGGGAGGCCATTTGAGCTCCTACGAGCAGTACTTC
CDR3 protein: CARSGELAGGHLSSYEQYF

D gene: TRBD1
V gene: TRBV11-2
J gene: TRBJ2-7
clone size: once
CDR3 DNA: TGTGCCAGCAGCTTGACAGGGGTTGGCAGCTACGAGCAGTACTTC
CDR3 protein: CASSLTGVGSYEQYF

D gene: TRBD1
V gene: TRBV30
J gene: TRBJ2-1
clone size: few
CDR3 DNA: TGTGCCTGGACGGGACAGGGGGCGCCTGGAGCGCAGTTCTTC
CDR3 protein: CAWTGQGAPGAQFF

D gene: TRBD1
V gene: TRBV28
J gene: TRBJ2-7
clone size: .
CDR3 DNA: TGTGCCAGCAGATTGACAGGGGGCGCTGAGCAGTACTTC
CDR3 protein: CASRLTGGAEQYF

D gene: .
V gene: TRBV6-1
J gene: TRBJ1-1
clone size: .
CDR3 DNA: TGTGCCAGCAGTGAAGATCGCAGGGGGAACACTGAAGCTTTCTTT
CDR3 protein: CASSEDRRGNTEAFF

D gene: TRBD2
V gene: TRBV27
J gene: TRBJ2-5
clone size: .
CDR3 DNA: TGTGCCAGCAGTTTACGCTGGCTAGCGGGACTGGAGACCCAGTACTTC
CDR3 protein: CASSLRWLAGLETQYF

D gene: TRBD2
V gene: TRBV30
J gene: TRBJ2-1
clone size: .
CDR3 DNA: TGTGCCTGGAGTGGTCTAGCGGAGTACAATGAGCAGTTCTTC
CDR3 protein: CAWSGLAEYNEQFF

D gene: .
V gene: TRBV6-6
J gene: TRBJ2-5
clone size: .
CDR3 DNA: TGTGCCAGCAGCAACATGGAGACCCAGTACTTC
CDR3 protein: CASSNMETQYF

D gene: TRBD1
V gene: TRBV29-1
J gene: TRBJ2-5
clone size: .
CDR3 DNA: TGCAGCGTTGAACGGTATGACAGGGATCTTTGGGAGACCCAGTACTTC
CDR3 protein: CSVERYDRDLWETQYF

D gene: .
V gene: TRBV5-1
J gene: TRBJ2-7
clone size: .
CDR3 DNA: TGCGCCAGCAGCTTGGGTGGGAGCGGAACCGCCTACGAGCAGTACTTC
CDR3 protein: CASSLGGSGTAYEQYF

D gene: .
V gene: TRBV27
J gene: TRBJ1-1
clone size: .
CDR3 DNA: TGTGCCAGCAGGACCTCGGGGGGCACTGAAGCTTTCTTT
CDR3 protein: CASRTSGGTEAFF

D gene: TRBD2
V gene: TRBV6-6
J gene: TRBJ2-7
clone size: .
CDR3 DNA: TGTGCCAGCAGTTCTCTAGTAGCGGGAGACGAGCAGTACTTC
CDR3 protein: CASSSLVAGDEQYF

D gene: .
V gene: TRBV9
J gene: TRBJ2-6
clone size: .
CDR3 DNA: TGTGCCAGCAGCGTCAGTCAGGGGTCTGGGGCCAACGTCCTGACTTTC
CDR3 protein: CASSVSQGSGANVLTF

D gene: TRBD1
V gene: TRBV29-1
J gene: TRBJ2-6
clone size: .
CDR3 DNA: TGCAGCGTTAGGGACAGGGGGGGAAGCTCTGGGGCCAACGTCCTGACTTTC
CDR3 protein: CSVRDRGGSSGANVLTF

D gene: .
V gene: TRBV5-4
J gene: TRBJ1-1
clone size: .
CDR3 DNA: TGTGCCAGCAGCACCAGCGCAGGGCCCCCGAACACTGAAGCTTTCTTT
CDR3 protein: CASSTSAGPPNTEAFF

D gene: TRBD1
V gene: TRBV5-4
J gene: TRBJ1-3
clone size: once
CDR3 DNA: TGTGCCAGCAGCTTGGAAGGGGACAGGGCAGCCAACACCATATATTTT
CDR3 protein: CASSLEGDRAANTIYF

D gene: .
V gene: TRBV2
J gene: TRBJ1-1
clone size: .
CDR3 DNA: TGTGCCAGCAGTGGGGACATGGGGATGAACACTGAAGCTTTCTTT
CDR3 protein: CASSGDMGMNTEAFF

D gene: TRBD1
V gene: TRBV29-1
J gene: TRBJ2-6
clone size: .
CDR3 DNA: TGCAGCGTTGGACAGGGCGATGGGGCCAACGTCCTGACTTTC
CDR3 protein: CSVGQGDGANVLTF

D gene: TRBD2
V gene: TRBV6-1
J gene: TRBJ2-2
clone size: few
CDR3 DNA: TGTGCCAGCAACTCCGATATGGGAGGGACCGGGGAGCTGTTTTTT
CDR3 protein: CASNSDMGGTGELFF

D gene: .
V gene: TRBV11-2
J gene: TRBJ2-5
clone size: .
CDR3 DNA: TGTGCCAGCAGCTCCTCGGGGTATCAAGAGACCCAGTACTTC
CDR3 protein: CASSSSGYQETQYF

D gene: TRBD1
V gene: TRBV4-1
J gene: TRBJ2-6
clone size: .
CDR3 DNA: TGCGCCAGCAGCCAAGCACAGGGGACCTCTGGGGCCAACGTCCTGACTTTC
CDR3 protein: CASSQAQGTSGANVLTF

D gene: TRBD1
V gene: TRBV5-4
J gene: TRBJ1-2
clone size: once
CDR3 DNA: TGTGCCAGCAGCTTGGTAGGACAGGGGGGTTCTGGCTACACCTTC
CDR3 protein: CASSLVGQGGSGYTF

D gene: .
V gene: TRBV18
J gene: TRBJ2-7
clone size: .
CDR3 DNA: TGTGCCAGCTCACCGGGTGGACAGACCGCGTACGAGCAGTACTTC
CDR3 protein: CASSPGGQTAYEQYF

D gene: TRBD1
V gene: TRBV2
J gene: TRBJ2-1
clone size: .
CDR3 DNA: TGTGCCAGACACGGGACAGTCTACAATGAGCAGTTCTTC
CDR3 protein: CARHGTVYNEQFF

D gene: .
V gene: TRBV7-7
J gene: TRBJ2-1
clone size: many
CDR3 DNA: TGTGCTAGCAGCTTAGGGAGGCTAGTGCAGGTCAATGAGCAGTTCTTC
CDR3 protein: CASSLGRLVQVNEQFF

D gene: .
V gene: TRBV11-2
J gene: TRBJ2-3
clone size: .
CDR3 DNA: TGTGCCAGCACCCCCAGGAACTACTACCGGGAGACAGATACGCAGTATTTT
CDR3 protein: CASTPRNYYRETDTQYF

D gene: .
V gene: TRBV19
J gene: TRBJ1-1
clone size: .
CDR3 DNA: TGTGCCAGTAGTACGGACATTTGGAACACTGAAGCTTTCTTT
CDR3 protein: CASSTDIWNTEAFF

D gene: .
V gene: TRBV5-1
J gene: TRBJ2-2
clone size: .
CDR3 DNA: TGCGCCAGCAGCTTGGCACGGGAGAGCACCGGGGAGCTGTTTTTT
CDR3 protein: CASSLARESTGELFF